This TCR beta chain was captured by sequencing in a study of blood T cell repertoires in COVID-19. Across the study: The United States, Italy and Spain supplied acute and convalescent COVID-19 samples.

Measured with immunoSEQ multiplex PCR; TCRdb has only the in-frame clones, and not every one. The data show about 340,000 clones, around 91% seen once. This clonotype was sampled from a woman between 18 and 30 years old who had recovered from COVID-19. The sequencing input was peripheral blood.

CDR3 residues: CASSPTGGWNTEAFF. In nucleotides, the CDR3 is TGTGCCAGCAGTCCGACAGGGGGCTGGAACACTGAAGCTTTCTTT. This chain connects TRBV6-5 to TRBJ1-1; 10 bases fit TRBD1. J gave up 1 base and V 5 bases, and 4 bases lay outside the gene matches. Germline CDR1 and CDR2: MNHEY and SVGAGI. This CDR3 contains 15 residues.